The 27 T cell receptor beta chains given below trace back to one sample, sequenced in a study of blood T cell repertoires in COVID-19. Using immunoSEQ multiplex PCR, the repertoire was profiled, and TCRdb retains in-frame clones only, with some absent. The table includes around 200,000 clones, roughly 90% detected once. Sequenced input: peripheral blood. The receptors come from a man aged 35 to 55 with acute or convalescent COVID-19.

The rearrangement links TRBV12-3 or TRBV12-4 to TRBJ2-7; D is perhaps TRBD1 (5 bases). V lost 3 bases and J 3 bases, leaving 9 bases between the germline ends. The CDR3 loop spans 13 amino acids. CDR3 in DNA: TGTGCCAGCAGTTTGAGACAGCACTACGAGCAGTACTTC. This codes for CASSLRQHYEQYF.

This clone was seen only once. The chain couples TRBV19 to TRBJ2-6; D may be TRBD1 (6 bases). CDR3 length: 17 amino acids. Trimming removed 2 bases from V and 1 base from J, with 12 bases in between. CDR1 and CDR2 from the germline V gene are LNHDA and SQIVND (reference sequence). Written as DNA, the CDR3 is TGTGCCAGTAGTATATCAGGGGACGGGTCTGGGGCCAACGTCCTGACTTTC. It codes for CASSISGDGSGANVLTF.

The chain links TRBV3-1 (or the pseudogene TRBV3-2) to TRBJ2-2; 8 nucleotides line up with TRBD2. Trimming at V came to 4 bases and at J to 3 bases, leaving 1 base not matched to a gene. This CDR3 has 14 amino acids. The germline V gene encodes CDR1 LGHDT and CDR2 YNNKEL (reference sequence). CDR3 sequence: CASSRRGDTGELFF. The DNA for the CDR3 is TGTGCCAGCAGCCGGCGGGGGGACACCGGGGAGCTGTTTTTT.

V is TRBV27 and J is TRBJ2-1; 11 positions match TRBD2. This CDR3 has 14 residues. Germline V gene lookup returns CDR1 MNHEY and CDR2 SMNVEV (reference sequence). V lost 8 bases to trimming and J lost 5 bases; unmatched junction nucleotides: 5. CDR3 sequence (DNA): TGTGCCAGCCTTCTTAGCGGGGGGGACAATGAGCAGTTCTTC. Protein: CASLLSGGDNEQFF.

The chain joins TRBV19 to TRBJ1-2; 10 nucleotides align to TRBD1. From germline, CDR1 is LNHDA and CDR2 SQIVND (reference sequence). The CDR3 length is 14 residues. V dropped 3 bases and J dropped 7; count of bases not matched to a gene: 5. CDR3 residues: CASSMDRGSGGYTF. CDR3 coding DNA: TGTGCCAGTAGTATGGACAGGGGGTCGGGTGGCTACACCTTC.

CDR3 loop: CASSIDGSGGITGELFF. Written as DNA, the CDR3 is TGTGCCAGTAGTATAGACGGTAGCGGGGGAATCACCGGGGAGCTGTTTTTT. This sequence joins TRBV19 and TRBJ2-2, with TRBD2 matching over 9 bases. Germline CDR1 LNHDA, CDR2 SQIVND (reference sequence). CDR3 length equals 17 residues. Unmatched junction bases numbered 6, after V lost 0 bases and J lost 4 bases.

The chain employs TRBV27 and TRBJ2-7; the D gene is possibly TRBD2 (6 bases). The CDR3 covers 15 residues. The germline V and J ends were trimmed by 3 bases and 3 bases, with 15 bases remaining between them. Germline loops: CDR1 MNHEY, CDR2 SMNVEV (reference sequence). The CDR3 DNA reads TGTGCCAGCAGTTTGGCCGGGACTTCTATCTACGAGCAGTACTTC. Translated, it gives CASSLAGTSIYEQYF.

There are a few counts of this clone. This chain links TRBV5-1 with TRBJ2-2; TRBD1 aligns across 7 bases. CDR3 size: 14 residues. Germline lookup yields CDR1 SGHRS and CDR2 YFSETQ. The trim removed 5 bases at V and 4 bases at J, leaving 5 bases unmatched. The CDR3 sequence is CASRPTGVTGELFF. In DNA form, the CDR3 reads TGCGCCAGCAGGCCAACAGGGGTCACCGGGGAGCTGTTTTTT.

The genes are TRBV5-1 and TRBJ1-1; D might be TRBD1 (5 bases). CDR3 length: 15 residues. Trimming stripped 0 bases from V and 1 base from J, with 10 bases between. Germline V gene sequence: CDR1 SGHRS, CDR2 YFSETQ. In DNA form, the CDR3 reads TGCGCCAGCAGCTTGGCTGGACAAGCGAACACTGAAGCTTTCTTT. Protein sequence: CASSLAGQANTEAFF. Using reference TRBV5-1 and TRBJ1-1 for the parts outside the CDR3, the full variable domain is KAGVTQTPRYLIKTRGQQVTLSCSPISGHRSVSWYQQTPGQGLQFLFEYFSETQRNKGNFPGRFSGRQFSNSRSEMNVSTLELGDSALYLCASSLAGQANTEAFFGQGTRLTVV.

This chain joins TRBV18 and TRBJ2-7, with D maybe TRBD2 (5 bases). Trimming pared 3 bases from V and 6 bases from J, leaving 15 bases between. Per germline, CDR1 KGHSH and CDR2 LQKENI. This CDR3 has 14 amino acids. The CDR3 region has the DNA TGTGCCAGCTCACCGGAGGTCAAAGGTACCGAGCAGTACTTC. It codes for CASSPEVKGTEQYF.

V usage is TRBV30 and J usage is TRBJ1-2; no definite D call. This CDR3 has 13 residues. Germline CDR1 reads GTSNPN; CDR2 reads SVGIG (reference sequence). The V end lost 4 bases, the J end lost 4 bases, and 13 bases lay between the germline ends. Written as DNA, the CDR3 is TGTGCCTGGACCCTGGTTAGCGGCTATGGCTACACCTTC. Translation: CAWTLVSGYGYTF.

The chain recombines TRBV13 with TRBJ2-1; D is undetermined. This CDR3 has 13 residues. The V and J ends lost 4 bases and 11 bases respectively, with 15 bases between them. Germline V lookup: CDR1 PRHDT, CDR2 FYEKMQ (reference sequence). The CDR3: CASSSRITLQQFF. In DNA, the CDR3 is TGTGCCAGCAGCTCGAGGATAACCCTTCAGCAGTTCTTC.

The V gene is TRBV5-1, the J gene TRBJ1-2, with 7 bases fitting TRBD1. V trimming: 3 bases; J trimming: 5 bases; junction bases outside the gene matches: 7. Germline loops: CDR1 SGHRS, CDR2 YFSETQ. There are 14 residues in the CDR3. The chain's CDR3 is CASSYRGWEYGYTF. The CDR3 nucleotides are TGCGCCAGCAGCTACAGGGGATGGGAATATGGCTACACCTTC.

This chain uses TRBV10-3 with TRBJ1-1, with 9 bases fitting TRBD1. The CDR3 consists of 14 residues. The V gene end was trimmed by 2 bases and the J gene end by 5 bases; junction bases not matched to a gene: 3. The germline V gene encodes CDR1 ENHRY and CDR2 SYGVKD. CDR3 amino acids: CAISETGGRTEAFF. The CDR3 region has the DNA TGTGCCATCAGTGAGACAGGGGGCAGGACTGAAGCTTTCTTT.

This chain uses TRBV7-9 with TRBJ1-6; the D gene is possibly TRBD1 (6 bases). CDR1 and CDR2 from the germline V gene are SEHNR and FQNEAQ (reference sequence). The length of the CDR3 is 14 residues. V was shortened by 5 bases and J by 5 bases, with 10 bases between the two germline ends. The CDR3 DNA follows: TGTGCCAGCAGCCCGGACAGTAATAATTCACCCCTCCACTTT. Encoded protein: CASSPDSNNSPLHF.

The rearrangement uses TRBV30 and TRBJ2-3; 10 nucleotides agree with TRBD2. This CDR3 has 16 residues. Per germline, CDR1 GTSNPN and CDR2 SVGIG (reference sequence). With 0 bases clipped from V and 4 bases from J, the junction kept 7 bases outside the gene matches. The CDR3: CAWSVAAGGPADTQYF. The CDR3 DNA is TGTGCCTGGAGTGTTGCAGCGGGGGGGCCCGCAGATACGCAGTATTTT. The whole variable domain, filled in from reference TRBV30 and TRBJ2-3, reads SQTIHQWPATLVQPVGSPLSLECTVEGTSNPNLYWYRQAAGRGLQLLFYSVGIGQISSEVPQNLSASRPQDRQFILSSKKLLLSDSGFYLCAWSVAAGGPADTQYFGPGTRLTVL.

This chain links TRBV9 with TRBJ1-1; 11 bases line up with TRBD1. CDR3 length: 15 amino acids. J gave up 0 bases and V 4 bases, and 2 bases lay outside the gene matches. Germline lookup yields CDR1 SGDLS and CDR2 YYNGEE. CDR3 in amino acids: CASSKGQGVNTEAFF. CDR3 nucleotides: TGTGCCAGCAGCAAGGGACAGGGGGTGAACACTGAAGCTTTCTTT. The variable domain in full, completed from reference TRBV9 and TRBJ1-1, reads DSGVTQTPKHLITATGQRVTLRCSPRSGDLSVYWYQQSLDQGLQFLIQYYNGEERAKGNILERFSAQQFPDLHSELNLSSLELGDSALYFCASSKGQGVNTEAFFGQGTRLTVV.

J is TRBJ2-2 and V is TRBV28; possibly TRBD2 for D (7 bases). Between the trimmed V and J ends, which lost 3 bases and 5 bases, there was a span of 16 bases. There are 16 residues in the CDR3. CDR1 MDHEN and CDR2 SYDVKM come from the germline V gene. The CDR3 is CASSFGARGHTGELFF. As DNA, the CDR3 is TGTGCCAGCAGTTTCGGGGCGCGGGGGCATACCGGGGAGCTGTTTTTT.

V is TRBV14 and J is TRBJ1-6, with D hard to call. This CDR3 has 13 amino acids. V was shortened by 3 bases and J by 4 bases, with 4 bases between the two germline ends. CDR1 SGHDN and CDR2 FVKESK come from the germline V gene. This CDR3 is CASSQLYNSPLHF. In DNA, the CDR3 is TGTGCCAGCAGCCAGTTATATAATTCACCCCTCCACTTT. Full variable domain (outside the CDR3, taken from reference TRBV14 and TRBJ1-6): EAGVTQFPSHSVIEKGQTVTLRCDPISGHDNLYWYRRVMGKEIKFLLHFVKESKQDESGMPNNRFLAERTGGTYSTLKVQPAELEDSGVYFCASSQLYNSPLHFGNGTRLTVT.

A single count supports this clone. CDR3 sequence: CASSEISPRGWMNQPQHF. The CDR3 coding sequence is TGCGCCAGCAGTGAGATATCGCCTCGGGGGTGGATGAATCAGCCCCAGCATTTT. The chain has TRBV10-2 and TRBJ1-5, with D possibly being TRBD1 (5 bases). The ends were cut back, 2 bases at V and 4 bases at J, with 21 bases in the middle. Germline CDR1 and CDR2: WSHSY and SAAADI. The CDR3 loop spans 18 amino acids.

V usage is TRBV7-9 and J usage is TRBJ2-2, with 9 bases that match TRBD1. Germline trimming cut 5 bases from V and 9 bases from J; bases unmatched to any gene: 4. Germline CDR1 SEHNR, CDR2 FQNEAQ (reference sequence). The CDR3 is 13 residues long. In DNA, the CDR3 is TGTGCCAGCAGCGGACAGGGGATTCGGGAGCTGTTTTTT. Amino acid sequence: CASSGQGIRELFF.

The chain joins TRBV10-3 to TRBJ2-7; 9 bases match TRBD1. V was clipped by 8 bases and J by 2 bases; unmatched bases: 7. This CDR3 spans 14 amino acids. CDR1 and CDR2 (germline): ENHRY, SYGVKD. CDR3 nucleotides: TGTGCCATCGGCCGGGACAGGGTTACCTACGAGCAGTACTTC. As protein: CAIGRDRVTYEQYF.

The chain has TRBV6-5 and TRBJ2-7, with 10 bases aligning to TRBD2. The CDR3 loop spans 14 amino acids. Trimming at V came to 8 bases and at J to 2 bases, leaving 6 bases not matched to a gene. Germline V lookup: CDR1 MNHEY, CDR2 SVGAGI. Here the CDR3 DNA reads TGTGCCAGCCGGAGGACTAGCGGCACCTACGAGCAGTACTTC. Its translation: CASRRTSGTYEQYF.

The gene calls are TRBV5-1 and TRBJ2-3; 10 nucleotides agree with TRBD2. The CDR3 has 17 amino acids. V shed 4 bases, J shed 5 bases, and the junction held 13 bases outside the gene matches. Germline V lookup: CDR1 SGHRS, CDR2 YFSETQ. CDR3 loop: CASSPVITSGEKDTQYF. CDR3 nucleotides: TGCGCCAGCAGCCCGGTCATAACTAGCGGGGAAAAAGATACGCAGTATTTT.

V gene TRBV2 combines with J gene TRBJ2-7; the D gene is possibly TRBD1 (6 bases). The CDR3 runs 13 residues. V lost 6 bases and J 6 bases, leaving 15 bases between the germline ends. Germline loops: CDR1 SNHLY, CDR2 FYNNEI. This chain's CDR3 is CASSITTGSEQYF. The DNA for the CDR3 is TGTGCCAGCAGCATTACTACAGGGTCCGAGCAGTACTTC.

The DNA of the CDR3 is TGTGCCAGCAGCCCCCCTTTACGACAGGGGGGGCGAACTGAAGCTTTCTTT. This sequence encodes CASSPPLRQGGRTEAFF. The gene calls are TRBV5-6 and TRBJ1-1; TRBD1 agrees at 9 bases. V trimming: 4 bases; J trimming: 5 bases; junction bases outside the gene matches: 15. CDR1 SGHDT and CDR2 YYEEEE come from the germline V gene. There are 17 residues in the CDR3.

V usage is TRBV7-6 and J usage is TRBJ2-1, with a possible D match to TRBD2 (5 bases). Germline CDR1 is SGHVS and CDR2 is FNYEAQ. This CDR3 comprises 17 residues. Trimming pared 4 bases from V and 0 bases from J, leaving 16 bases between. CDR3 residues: CASSSPKTGGSYNEQFF. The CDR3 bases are TGTGCCAGCAGCTCCCCGAAGACTGGAGGCTCCTACAATGAGCAGTTCTTC.